Each of the 30 T cell receptor beta chains below was sequenced from the same sample in a study of blood T cell repertoires in COVID-19. This table comes from immunoSEQ multiplex PCR, and its TCRdb copy is limited to in-frame clones, with some not included. The sample carries approximately 250,000 clones, 70% to 90% recorded once. The sample consisted of PBMCs or T cells enriched from blood (not recorded which). The receptor source for this set is a woman in her twenties or thirties who had recovered from COVID-19.

V gene TRBV4-3 combines with J gene TRBJ2-7; TRBD1 matches 8 bases. Germline CDR1 and CDR2: LGHNA and YSLEER. The CDR3 loop spans 17 amino acids. V trimming: 4 bases; J trimming: 3 bases; junction bases outside the gene matches: 14. The CDR3 loop reads CASSPGTGVEGYYEQYF. The CDR3 bases are TGCGCCAGCAGCCCCGGGACAGGTGTGGAAGGGTACTACGAGCAGTACTTC.

This clone came up a few times. The V gene is TRBV27, the J gene TRBJ2-2; weak D call: TRBD1 (5 bases). CDR1 is MNHEY, CDR2 SMNVEV, per germline (reference sequence). V dropped 6 bases and J dropped 9 bases, with 14 bases sitting between them. The CDR3 covers 13 residues. CDR3 DNA sequence: TGTGCCAGCAGCCACGGACAAAATTGGGAGCTGTTTTTT. It specifies CASSHGQNWELFF.

V usage is TRBV11-3 and J usage is TRBJ1-5; D call uncertain. This CDR3 spans 14 amino acids. The germline CDR1 and CDR2 sequences are SGHNT and YENEEA. The V end lost 3 bases, the J end lost 7 bases, and 13 bases lay between the germline ends. DNA for the CDR3: TGTGCCAGCAGCTTGACGGGGAAAGGGCAGCCCCAGCATTTT. The encoded protein is CASSLTGKGQPQHF.

The chain uses TRBV6-5 and TRBJ1-4, with a tentative D call TRBD1 (5 bases). The V and J ends lost 7 bases and 3 bases respectively, with 12 bases between them. Germline V gives CDR1 MNHEY, CDR2 SVGAGI. The CDR3 is made up of 14 amino acids. The CDR3 bases are TGTGCCAGCATGGGGGGGTATGCTAATGAAAAACTGTTTTTT. As protein: CASMGGYANEKLFF.

This clone came up once. V gene TRBV7-2 combines with J gene TRBJ1-1; D not certain. The V and J ends lost 5 bases and 1 base respectively, with 5 bases between them. The CDR3 sequence is 12 residues long. From germline, CDR1 is SGHTA and CDR2 FQGNSA. The DNA of the CDR3 is TGTGCCAGCAGCCTCTCGAACACTGAAGCTTTCTTT. It specifies CASSLSNTEAFF.

The gene calls are TRBV11-3 and TRBJ2-1, with 11 bases aligning to TRBD2. The CDR3 extends over 16 amino acids. From germline, CDR1 is SGHNT and CDR2 YENEEA. Losses at the gene ends were 5 bases for V and 6 bases for J; bases not matched to a gene: 9. The chain's CDR3 is CASSANLAGGINEQFF. The CDR3 nucleotides are TGTGCCAGCAGCGCAAACCTAGCGGGAGGCATCAATGAGCAGTTCTTC.

This clone was seen only once. The chain joins TRBV6-5 to TRBJ2-7; maybe TRBD1 (5 bases). CDR1 and CDR2 (germline): MNHEY, SVGAGI. V was pared by 4 bases and J by 11 bases, with 21 bases between. The CDR3 has 14 amino acids. CDR3 region: CASSWNLDSPLEYF. The CDR3 region has the DNA TGTGCCAGCAGTTGGAACCTCGACAGTCCCCTAGAGTACTTC.

V gene TRBV6-5 combines with J gene TRBJ2-3; TRBD1 agrees at 7 bases. Trimming removed 6 bases from V and 3 bases from J; junction bases left unmatched: 9. The CDR3 sequence is 15 residues long. Per the germline V gene, CDR1 is MNHEY and CDR2 is SVGAGI. CDR3 sequence: CASRSPGQKTDTQYF. CDR3 bases: TGTGCCAGCAGGTCTCCGGGACAGAAGACAGATACGCAGTATTTT.

This clone was recorded only once. The chain employs TRBV12-3 or TRBV12-4 and TRBJ2-1, with 11 bases fitting TRBD2. This CDR3 is 13 amino acids long. V was pared by 9 bases and J by 7 bases, with 5 bases of the junction left unmatched. CDR3 in amino acids: CASRLAGRNEQFF. The CDR3 DNA follows: TGTGCCAGTCGACTAGCGGGAAGGAATGAGCAGTTCTTC.

In this sample, this clone turned up a few times. The rearrangement uses TRBV7-9 and TRBJ1-6, with a possible D match to TRBD1 (5 bases). V dropped 4 bases and J dropped 11 bases, with 12 bases sitting between them. Per germline, CDR1 SEHNR and CDR2 FQNEAQ (reference sequence). The CDR3 is 13 amino acids. CDR3 DNA: TGTGCCAGCAGCTCAGGGTTTGGTACACCCCTCCACTTT. Translating it yields CASSSGFGTPLHF.

This clone came up once. V usage is TRBV4-1 and J usage is TRBJ2-3, with D perhaps matching TRBD2 (6 bases). Germline loops: CDR1 MGHRA, CDR2 YSYEKL. Trimming cost V 4 bases and J 2 bases, with 13 bases left between them. The CDR3 runs 15 residues. CDR3 protein: CASSLPSAYTDTQYF. For the CDR3, the DNA is TGCGCCAGCAGCCTTCCTAGCGCGTACACAGATACGCAGTATTTT.

This clone came up once. This chain connects TRBV9 to TRBJ1-1; D unclear. The V gene's germline CDR1 is SGDLS and CDR2 YYNGEE. Trimming took 0 bases from V and 6 from J, leaving 9 bases between them. The CDR3 covers 13 residues. The CDR3 here is CASSVVGRAEAFF. CDR3 sequence (DNA): TGTGCCAGCAGCGTAGTAGGGAGGGCTGAAGCTTTCTTT.

The chain has TRBV11-2 and TRBJ2-2; maybe TRBD2 (6 bases). The V and J ends lost 8 bases and 4 bases respectively, with 20 bases between them. Per the germline V gene, CDR1 is SGHAT and CDR2 is FQNNGV. The CDR3 is 16 amino acids. CDR3 coding DNA: TGTGCCAGCCGAAGCTTAGTGCGGGGAATCACCGGGGAGCTGTTTTTT. It codes for CASRSLVRGITGELFF.

This rearrangement joins TRBV5-1 to TRBJ2-7; no reliable D call. The CDR3 consists of 14 residues. V was clipped by 0 bases and J by 2 bases, with 9 bases between them. The germline CDR1 and CDR2 sequences are SGHRS and YFSETQ. This CDR3 reads CASSLGADTYEQYF. As DNA, the CDR3 is TGCGCCAGCAGCTTGGGAGCAGACACCTACGAGCAGTACTTC.

The rearrangement joins TRBV7-6 to TRBJ1-6; 8 bases are a match to TRBD1. CDR3 size: 16 residues. Germline lookup yields CDR1 SGHVS and CDR2 FNYEAQ. V shed 4 bases and J 7 bases; nucleotides not matched to a gene: 9. CDR3 nucleotides: TGTGCCAGCAGCTCGTCACAGGGGGATCGAAATTCACCCCTCCACTTT. Protein product: CASSSSQGDRNSPLHF.

CDR3 protein: CSARRDRAPYF. DNA for the CDR3: TGCAGTGCTAGAAGGGACAGGGCTCCGTATTTT. V is TRBV20-1 and J is TRBJ2-3, with 9 positions matching TRBD1. Germline V gene data show CDR1 as DFQATT and CDR2 as SNEGSKA (reference sequence). The CDR3 has 11 residues. Unmatched junction bases numbered 5, after V lost 2 bases and J lost 14 bases.

The V call is TRBV12-3 or TRBV12-4, the J call TRBJ1-2; TRBD1 is a possible D gene (6 bases). The CDR3 extends over 13 amino acids. Trimming took off 5 bases at V and 5 bases at J, with 12 bases between the two ends. The CDR3 is CASSGRGGYGYTF. Here the CDR3 DNA reads TGTGCCAGCAGTGGCAGGGGTGGTTATGGCTACACCTTC.

The chain employs TRBV5-1 and TRBJ2-5; 7 bases match TRBD1. The germline CDR1 and CDR2 sequences are SGHRS and YFSETQ. V trimming: 3 bases; J trimming: 5 bases; junction bases outside the gene matches: 4. The CDR3 totals 13 residues. CDR3 loop: CASSYDRVETQYF. For the CDR3, the DNA is TGCGCCAGCAGCTACGACAGGGTGGAGACCCAGTACTTC.

The chain joins TRBV5-1 to TRBJ1-1, with 7 positions matching TRBD1. The CDR3 has 15 residues. V shed 2 bases and J 4 bases; nucleotides not matched to a gene: 8. CDR1 SGHRS and CDR2 YFSETQ come from the germline V gene. As DNA, the CDR3 is TGCGCCAGCAGCTTATCACAGGGGTTGGGCACTGAAGCTTTCTTT. Its translation: CASSLSQGLGTEAFF. The whole variable domain, remainder taken from reference TRBV5-1 and TRBJ1-1, is KAGVTQTPRYLIKTRGQQVTLSCSPISGHRSVSWYQQTPGQGLQFLFEYFSETQRNKGNFPGRFSGRQFSNSRSEMNVSTLELGDSALYLCASSLSQGLGTEAFFGQGTRLTVV.

J is TRBJ2-1 and V is TRBV28; a weak D match, TRBD2 (7 bases). Germline V CDR1 and CDR2: MDHEN, SYDVKM. The CDR3 contains 17 residues. The V gene lost 3 bases and the J gene lost 2 bases, with 17 bases spanning the gap. The CDR3 here is CASSLGGAGETYNEQFF. DNA for the CDR3: TGTGCCAGCAGTTTGGGGGGGGCCGGAGAAACCTACAATGAGCAGTTCTTC. Combining the CDR3 with reference TRBV28 and TRBJ2-1 gives the whole variable domain DVKVTQSSRYLVKRTGEKVFLECVQDMDHENMFWYRQDPGLGLRLIYFSYDVKMKEKGDIPEGYSVSREKKERFSLILESASTNQTSMYLCASSLGGAGETYNEQFFGPGTRLTVL.

The J gene is TRBJ1-3, the V gene TRBV27; D unresolved. The CDR3 has 15 residues. Deletions cut 2 bases from V and 5 bases from J, with 13 bases between. Germline loops: CDR1 MNHEY, CDR2 SMNVEV (reference sequence). The CDR3 DNA reads as TGTGCCAGCAGTTTAGGTTTGAGTCCCCGAAACACCATATATTTT. Its translation is CASSLGLSPRNTIYF.

The V and J genes are TRBV24-1 and TRBJ2-4, with unresolved D. From germline, CDR1 is KGHDR and CDR2 SFDVKD. Trimming took off 6 bases at V and 0 bases at J, with 14 bases between the two ends. This CDR3 comprises 16 residues. CDR3 residues: CATSSERPLAKNIQYF. The CDR3 nucleotides are TGTGCCACCAGTTCAGAACGCCCCCTAGCCAAAAACATTCAGTACTTC.

The J gene is TRBJ1-6, the V gene TRBV27; D uncertain. The CDR3 contains 14 residues. The ends were cut back, 3 bases at V and 9 bases at J, with 12 bases in the middle. The germline V gene encodes CDR1 MNHEY and CDR2 SMNVEV (reference sequence). CDR3 coding DNA: TGTGCCAGCAGTTTCGGAGTCTTCAGTTCACCCCTCCACTTT. Translated, it gives CASSFGVFSSPLHF.

This sequence joins TRBV2 and TRBJ1-6, with a possible D match to TRBD1 (5 bases). This CDR3 region has 15 residues. From germline, CDR1 is SNHLY and CDR2 FYNNEI. The V gene lost 7 bases and the J gene lost 1 base, with 11 bases spanning the gap. The CDR3 DNA is TGTGCCAGCACCCAGGGTGCGTCCTATAATTCACCCCTCCACTTT. Translated, it gives CASTQGASYNSPLHF.

The genes are TRBV5-1 and TRBJ1-1; unclear D gene. The length of the CDR3 is 12 residues. Per the germline V gene, CDR1 is SGHRS and CDR2 is YFSETQ. The V end was cut by 1 base, the J end by 4 bases, with 5 bases between. The CDR3 protein is CASSLLGTEAFF. The CDR3 DNA follows: TGCGCCAGCAGCTTGCTCGGCACTGAAGCTTTCTTT.

This clone was observed a few times. This sample also contains other DNA sequences that code for the same CDR3. The chain couples TRBV27 to TRBJ1-1; tentative D call: TRBD1 (5 bases). V was cut by 2 bases and J by 4 bases, with 11 bases left in between. Germline V gene sequence: CDR1 MNHEY, CDR2 SMNVEV (reference sequence). This CDR3 region has 14 residues. The CDR3 sequence: CASSLRQGGTEAFF. In DNA, the CDR3 is TGTGCCAGCAGTTTAAGGCAGGGAGGCACTGAAGCTTTCTTT.

In this sample, this clone turned up once. The chain employs TRBV10-3 and TRBJ2-3; D not resolved. CDR3 length: 15 residues. V was trimmed by 0 bases and J by 2 bases, leaving 9 bases between them. CDR1 ENHRY and CDR2 SYGVKD come from the germline V gene. CDR3 DNA sequence: TGTGCCATCAGTGAGTCGCGGCTCCCCACAGATACGCAGTATTTT. It codes for CAISESRLPTDTQYF.

V usage is TRBV7-2 and J usage is TRBJ1-1; possible D gene TRBD1, 5 bases. The V gene lost 4 bases and the J gene lost 6 bases, with 15 bases spanning the gap. The CDR3 loop spans 14 amino acids. In germline, CDR1 is SGHTA, CDR2 FQGNSA. CDR3 DNA sequence: TGTGCCAGCAGCTACCGTGTGGGGGGGTCTGAAGCTTTCTTT. This codes for CASSYRVGGSEAFF.

The CDR3 DNA follows: TGCGCCACAATTAACTCGAAGCCTCACAGAACAGCTAACTATGGCTACACCTTC. Amino acid sequence: CATINSKPHRTANYGYTF. The V and J genes are TRBV10-2 and TRBJ1-2; no firm D call. Germline CDR1 WSHSY, CDR2 SAAADI. V lost 10 bases and J lost 0, with 27 bases in between. The CDR3 covers 18 residues.

V usage is TRBV6-2 or TRBV6-3 and J usage is TRBJ2-1; weak D call: TRBD2 (6 bases). The V and J ends lost 2 bases and 4 bases respectively, with 18 bases between them. Germline V gives CDR1 MNHEY, CDR2 SVGEGT. CDR3 size: 17 residues. This CDR3 is CASSYPRWGEKYNEQFF. Here the CDR3 DNA reads TGTGCCAGCAGTTACCCACGATGGGGGGAAAAATACAATGAGCAGTTCTTC.